A selection of T cell receptor beta chains follows, all from one sample in a study of blood T cells in healthy people across ages. TCRdb reanalysed the 5' RACE reads using MiXCR and keeps one entry per CDR3 protein. In the table there are 1.5 million to 2 million distinct CDR3 sequences, roughly 32% of which are singletons. The specimen was blood. Receptors originate from a woman aged 25 to 39 in good health. Both conserved end residues are part of each CDR3. D genes are given only for firm matches. Expanded clones get a size class; other rows say once, few or many, or leave the size out.

J,V,size,D,DNA,CDR3
TRBJ1-1,TRBV5-1,NA,TRBD1,TGCGCCAGCAGCTTGCCGCCGAACCTCAGGGGGCGAAGGAACACTGAAGCTTTCTTT,CASSLPPNLRGRRNTEAFF
TRBJ2-3,TRBV12-5,NA,TRBD1,TGTGCTACGTACCTGATGCAGGGGGCAACAGATACGCAGTATTTT,CATYLMQGATDTQYF
TRBJ2-1,TRBV3-1,NA,NA,TGTGCCAGCAGCCAAGGAGGCAGCCAAAACAATGAGCAGTTCTTC,CASSQGGSQNNEQFF
TRBJ1-1,TRBV28,many,TRBD1,TGTGCCAGCAGTTACGATGACAGGGTCGGTGAAGCTTTCTTT,CASSYDDRVGEAFF
TRBJ1-2,TRBV4-1,many,NA,TGCGCCAGCAGCCAGGAGACCGGGCCCTACACCTTC,CASSQETGPYTF
TRBJ1-1,TRBV29-1,NA,TRBD1,TGCAGCGTTGAGAGGGACAGGGGATCGGAGGCTTTCTTT,CSVERDRGSEAFF
TRBJ2-1,TRBV3-1,NA,NA,TGTGCCAGCAGCCAAGGTGGTGGCGGGCCAGCCCAGTTCTTC,CASSQGGGGPAQFF
TRBJ2-3,TRBV6-4,NA,TRBD2,TGTGCCAGCAGTTACTCAGCGGGAGGCACAGATACGCAGTATTTT,CASSYSAGGTDTQYF
TRBJ2-1,TRBV7-3,NA,NA,TGTGCCAGCAGCCCGAACCCTACATTGATCTACAATGTGCAGTTCTTC,CASSPNPTLIYNVQFF
TRBJ1-1,TRBV14,NA,NA,TGTGCCAGCAGCCAAGAAAACACAGGGAGGTGGAACACTGAAGCTTTCTTT,CASSQENTGRWNTEAFF
TRBJ2-2,TRBV3-1,few,NA,TGTGCCAGCAGCCAAGATGGGCGGGGGCCGAACACCGGGGAGCTGTTTTTT,CASSQDGRGPNTGELFF
TRBJ1-5,TRBV6-6,NA,TRBD1,TGTGCCAGCAGTTACTACAGGGGAATTGGTCAGCCCCAGCATTTT,CASSYYRGIGQPQHF
TRBJ1-6,TRBV5-8,NA,NA,TGTGCCAGCGGCTTGGTACGGCAGACGTCACCCCTCCACTTT,CASGLVRQTSPLHF
TRBJ2-5,TRBV5-5,few,NA,TGTGCCAGCAGCTTAGGACAGATCTACCAAGAGACCCAGTACTTC,CASSLGQIYQETQYF
TRBJ2-5,TRBV5-6,NA,TRBD1,TGTGCCAGCAGTCGCCTCGACAGGGCCCCTCAAGAGACCCAGTACTTC,CASSRLDRAPQETQYF
TRBJ2-5,TRBV2,NA,NA,TGTGCCAGCAGTGGGGAGTCTGCGGAGACCCAGTACTTC,CASSGESAETQYF
TRBJ2-7,TRBV28,NA,TRBD2,TGTGCCAGCAGTTTATTAGCGGGAGAGGCCAAGTACTTC,CASSLLAGEAKYF
TRBJ2-5,TRBV29-1,many,NA,TGCAGCGTTGAACTCCGAGCGACCCTTCCGGCCCAGTACTTC,CSVELRATLPAQYF
TRBJ2-1,TRBV12-3/TRBV12-4,NA,NA,TGTGCCAGCAGTTTTTCCATCAATGAGCAGTTCTTC,CASSFSINEQFF
TRBJ1-1,TRBV5-1,few,NA,TGCGCCAGCAGCTTGTACAGCTCTAACACTGAAGCTTTCTTT,CASSLYSSNTEAFF
TRBJ1-1,TRBV11-2,NA,NA,TGTGCCAGCAGCCGTCCTTTTGGGGACACTGAAGCTTTCTTT,CASSRPFGDTEAFF
TRBJ1-6,TRBV20-1,NA,NA,TGCAGTGCTAGAGATGGAGGCCGACTATCCAATTCACCCCTCCACTTT,CSARDGGRLSNSPLHF
TRBJ2-1,TRBV4-2,NA,NA,TGTGCCAGCAGGGGACACTACTCCTACAATGAGCAGTTCTTC,CASRGHYSYNEQFF
TRBJ2-7,TRBV6-5,few,NA,TGTGCCAGCAGCCCCCAGGGGCAGTACGAGCAGTACTTC,CASSPQGQYEQYF
TRBJ2-1,TRBV7-9,few,TRBD2,TGTGCCAGCAGCTCATACGGACTAGCGGGATCCCATGAGCAGTTCTTC,CASSSYGLAGSHEQFF
TRBJ2-1,TRBV29-1,NA,NA,TGCAGCGCGATCCCGATGAGTCCGGGTTCCTACAATGAGCAGTTCTTC,CSAIPMSPGSYNEQFF
TRBJ1-5,TRBV24-1,NA,TRBD1,TGTGCCACCAGTGGCTTACAGGGGGCAAGCAATCAGCCCCAGCATTTT,CATSGLQGASNQPQHF
TRBJ2-4,TRBV30,few,TRBD2,TGTGCCTGGAGTAACGGGGCGGGAGGGCCTAGGGACATTCAGTACTTC,CAWSNGAGGPRDIQYF
TRBJ1-1,TRBV3-1,NA,NA,TGTGCCAGCAGCCAACCTCTCGATTGGGGCGCGGTATCTGAAGCTTTCTTT,CASSQPLDWGAVSEAFF
TRBJ1-1,TRBV11-2,NA,TRBD1,TGTGCCAGCAGCCAAGGGGGCGCGGTCACTGAAGCTTTCTTT,CASSQGGAVTEAFF
TRBJ1-2,TRBV20-1,NA,NA,TGCAGTGCTAGAGATACCAAGGAATTCTATGGCTACACCTTC,CSARDTKEFYGYTF
TRBJ2-7,TRBV4-1,NA,NA,TGCGCCAGCAGCCAAGAAAAACTGGGGGCAGGGAGCTCCTACGAGCAGTACTTC,CASSQEKLGAGSSYEQYF
TRBJ2-4,TRBV7-2,few,TRBD2,TGTGCCAGCAGCTTAGCCGGGACTAGCGGGAGGGTATTGTACTTC,CASSLAGTSGRVLYF
TRBJ2-2,TRBV6-1,many,NA,TGTGCCAGCAGTGAGCGGTACACCGGGGAGCTGTTTTTT,CASSERYTGELFF
TRBJ2-1,TRBV7-3,NA,TRBD2,TGTGCCAGCAGCTTATTTCCCCCGGGACTAGATCTTTTGCATGAGCAGTTCTTC,CASSLFPPGLDLLHEQFF